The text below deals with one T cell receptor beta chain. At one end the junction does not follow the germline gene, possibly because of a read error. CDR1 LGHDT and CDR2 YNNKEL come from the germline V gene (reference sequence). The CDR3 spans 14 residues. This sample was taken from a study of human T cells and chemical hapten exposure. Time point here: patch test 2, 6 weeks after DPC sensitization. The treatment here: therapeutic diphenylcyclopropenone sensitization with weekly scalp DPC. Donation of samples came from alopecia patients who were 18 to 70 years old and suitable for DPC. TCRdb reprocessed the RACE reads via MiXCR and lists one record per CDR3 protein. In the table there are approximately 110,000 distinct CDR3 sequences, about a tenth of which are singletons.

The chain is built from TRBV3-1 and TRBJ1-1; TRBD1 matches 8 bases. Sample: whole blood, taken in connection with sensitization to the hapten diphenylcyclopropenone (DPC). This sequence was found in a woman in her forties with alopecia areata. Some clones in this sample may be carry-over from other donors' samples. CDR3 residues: CASSQGTGNTEAFF. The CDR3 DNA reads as TGTGCCAGCAGTCAAGGGACAGGCAACACTGAAGCTTTCTTT.